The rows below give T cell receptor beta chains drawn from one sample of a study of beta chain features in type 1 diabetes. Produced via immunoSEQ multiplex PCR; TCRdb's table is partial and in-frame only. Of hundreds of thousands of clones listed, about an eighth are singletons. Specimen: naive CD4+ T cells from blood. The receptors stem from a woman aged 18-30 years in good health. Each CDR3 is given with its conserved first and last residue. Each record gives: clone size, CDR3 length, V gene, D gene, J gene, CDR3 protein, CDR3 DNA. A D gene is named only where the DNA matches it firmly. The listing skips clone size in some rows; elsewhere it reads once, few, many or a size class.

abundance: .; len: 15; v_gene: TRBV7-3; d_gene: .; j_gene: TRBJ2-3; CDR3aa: CASSSRGRSTDTQYF; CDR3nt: TGTGCCAGCAGCTCCCGGGGGCGTTCCACAGATACGCAGTATTTT
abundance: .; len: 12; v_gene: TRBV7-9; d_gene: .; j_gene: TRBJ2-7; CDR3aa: CASSLREHEQYF; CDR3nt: TGTGCCAGCAGCCTCCGGGAACACGAGCAGTACTTC
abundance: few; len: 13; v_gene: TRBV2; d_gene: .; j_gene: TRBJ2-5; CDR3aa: CASSALDLETQYF; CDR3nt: TGTGCCAGCAGTGCTCTGGACCTGGAGACCCAGTACTTC
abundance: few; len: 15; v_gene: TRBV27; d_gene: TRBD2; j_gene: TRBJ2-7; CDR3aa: CASLTLRGGGYEQYF; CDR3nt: TGTGCCAGCCTAACATTGAGGGGCGGGGGTTACGAGCAGTACTTC
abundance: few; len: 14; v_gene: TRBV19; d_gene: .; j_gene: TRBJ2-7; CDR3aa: CASSMGASSYEQYF; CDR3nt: TGTGCCAGTAGTATGGGCGCTAGTTCCTACGAGCAGTACTTC
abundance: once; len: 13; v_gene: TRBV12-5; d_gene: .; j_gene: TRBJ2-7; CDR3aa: CASGFRHDYEQYF; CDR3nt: TGTGCTAGTGGTTTTAGGCACGACTACGAGCAGTACTTC
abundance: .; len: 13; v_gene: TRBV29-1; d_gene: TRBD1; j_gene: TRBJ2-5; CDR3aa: CSEKPTGKETQYF; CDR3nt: TGCAGCGAAAAGCCGACAGGGAAAGAGACCCAGTACTTC
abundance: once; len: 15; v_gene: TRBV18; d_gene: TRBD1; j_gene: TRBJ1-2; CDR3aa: CASSPGQERGYGYTF; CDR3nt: TGTGCCAGCTCACCTGGACAGGAGCGGGGCTATGGCTACACCTTC
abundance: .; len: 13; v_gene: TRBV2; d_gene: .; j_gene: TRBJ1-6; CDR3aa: CASSESRDSPLHF; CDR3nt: TGTGCCAGCAGTGAATCGCGGGATTCACCCCTCCACTTT
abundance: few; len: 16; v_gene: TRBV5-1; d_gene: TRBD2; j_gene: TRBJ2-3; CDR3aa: CASSLGLAGVEDTQYF; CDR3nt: TGCGCCAGCAGCCTGGGACTAGCGGGGGTAGAGGATACGCAGTATTTT
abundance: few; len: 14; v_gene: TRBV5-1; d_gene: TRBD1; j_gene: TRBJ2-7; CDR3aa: CASSDDRASYEQYF; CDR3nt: TGCGCCAGCAGCGATGACAGGGCCTCCTACGAGCAGTACTTC
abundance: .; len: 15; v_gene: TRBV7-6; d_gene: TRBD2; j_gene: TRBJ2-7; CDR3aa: CASSRLAGFSYEQYF; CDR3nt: TGTGCCAGCAGCAGGTTAGCGGGTTTTTCCTACGAGCAGTACTTC
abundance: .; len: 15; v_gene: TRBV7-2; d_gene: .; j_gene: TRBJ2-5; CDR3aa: CASSLEKGSRETQYF; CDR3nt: TGTGCCAGCAGCTTAGAGAAGGGATCCAGAGAGACCCAGTACTTC
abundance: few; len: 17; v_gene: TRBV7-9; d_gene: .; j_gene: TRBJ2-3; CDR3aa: CASSPIPGLESTDTQYF; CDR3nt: TGTGCCAGCAGCCCAATCCCCGGACTGGAGAGCACAGATACGCAGTATTTT
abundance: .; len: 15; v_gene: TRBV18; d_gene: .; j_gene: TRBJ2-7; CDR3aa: CASSSSRSSSYEQYF; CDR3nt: TGTGCCAGCTCATCATCCCGGAGTAGCTCCTACGAGCAGTACTTC
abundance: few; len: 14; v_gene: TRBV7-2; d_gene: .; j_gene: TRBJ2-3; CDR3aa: CASSLALFADTQYF; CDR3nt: TGTGCCAGCAGCTTAGCCCTCTTCGCGGATACGCAGTATTTT
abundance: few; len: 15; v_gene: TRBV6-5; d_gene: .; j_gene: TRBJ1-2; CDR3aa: CASSPTGEISYGYTF; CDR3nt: TGTGCCAGCAGTCCCACCGGGGAGATCAGCTATGGCTACACCTTC
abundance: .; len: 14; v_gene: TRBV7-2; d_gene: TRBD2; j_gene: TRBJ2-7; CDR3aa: CASSSHREGREQYF; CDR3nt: TGTGCCAGCAGCTCACATCGGGAGGGTAGGGAGCAGTACTTC
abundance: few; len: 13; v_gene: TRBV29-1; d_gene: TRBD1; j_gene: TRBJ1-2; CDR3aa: CSVSRQGAYGYTF; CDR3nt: TGCAGCGTGTCCCGACAGGGTGCTTATGGCTACACCTTC
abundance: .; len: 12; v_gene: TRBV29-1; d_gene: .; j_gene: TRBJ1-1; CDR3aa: CSVEGAVTEAFF; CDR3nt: TGCAGCGTTGAGGGGGCAGTCACTGAAGCTTTCTTT
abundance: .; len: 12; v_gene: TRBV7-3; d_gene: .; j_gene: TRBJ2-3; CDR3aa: CASSLPGDTQYF; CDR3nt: TGTGCCAGCAGCCTACCAGGGGATACGCAGTATTTT
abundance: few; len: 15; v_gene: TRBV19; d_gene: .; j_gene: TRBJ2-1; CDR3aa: CASSGGGALSAEQFF; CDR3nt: TGTGCCAGTAGTGGAGGAGGAGCCCTGAGCGCTGAGCAGTTCTTC
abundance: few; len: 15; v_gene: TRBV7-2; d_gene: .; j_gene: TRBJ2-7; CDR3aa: CASSLVAEGPYEQYF; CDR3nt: TGTGCCAGCAGCTTAGTAGCGGAAGGACCCTACGAGCAGTACTTC
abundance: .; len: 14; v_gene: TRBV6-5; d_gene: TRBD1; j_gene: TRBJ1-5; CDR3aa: CASSYRGRNQPQHF; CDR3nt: TGTGCCAGCAGCTACAGGGGCCGTAATCAGCCCCAGCATTTT
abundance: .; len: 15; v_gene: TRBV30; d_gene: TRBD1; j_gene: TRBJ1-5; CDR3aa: CAWSRTGLRNQPQHF; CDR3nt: TGTGCCTGGAGTCGGACAGGGCTCCGCAATCAGCCCCAGCATTTT